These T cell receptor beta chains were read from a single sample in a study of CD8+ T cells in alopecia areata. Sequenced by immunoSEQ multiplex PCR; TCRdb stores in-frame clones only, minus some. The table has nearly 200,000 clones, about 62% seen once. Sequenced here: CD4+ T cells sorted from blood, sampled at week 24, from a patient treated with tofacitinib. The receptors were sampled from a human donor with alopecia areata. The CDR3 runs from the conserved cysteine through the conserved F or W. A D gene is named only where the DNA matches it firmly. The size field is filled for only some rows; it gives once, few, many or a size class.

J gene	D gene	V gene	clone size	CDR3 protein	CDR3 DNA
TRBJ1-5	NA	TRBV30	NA	CAWSVFGDNQPQHF	TGTGCCTGGAGTGTCTTCGGGGACAATCAGCCCCAGCATTTT
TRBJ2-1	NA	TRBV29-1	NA	CSVSESSYNEQFF	TGCAGCGTCTCAGAAAGCTCCTACAATGAGCAGTTCTTC
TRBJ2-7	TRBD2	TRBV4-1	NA	CASSQPEGTSGSFRGYEQYF	TGCGCCAGCAGCCAGCCTGAAGGGACTAGCGGGAGTTTCCGAGGGTACGAGCAGTACTTC
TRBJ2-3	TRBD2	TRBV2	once	CASKLAGGYTDTQYF	TGTGCCAGTAAGCTAGCGGGCGGATACACAGATACGCAGTATTTT
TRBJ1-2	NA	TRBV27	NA	CASSPLQGANYGYTF	TGTGCCAGCAGTCCCCTACAGGGAGCGAACTATGGCTACACCTTC
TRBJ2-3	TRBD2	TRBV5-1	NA	CASSLSGRASDTQYF	TGCGCCAGCAGCTTGAGCGGGAGGGCCTCAGATACGCAGTATTTT
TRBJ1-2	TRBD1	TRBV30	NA	CAWGQGHNYGYTF	TGTGCCTGGGGACAGGGGCATAACTATGGCTACACCTTC
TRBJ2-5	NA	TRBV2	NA	CASSESARGETQYF	TGTGCCAGCAGTGAATCGGCCAGGGGAGAGACCCAGTACTTC
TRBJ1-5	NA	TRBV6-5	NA	CATRPQGPYQPQHF	TGTGCCACCAGACCCCAAGGCCCCTATCAGCCCCAGCATTTT
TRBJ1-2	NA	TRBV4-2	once	CASSQDGQGAEARGYTF	TGTGCCAGCAGCCAAGATGGGCAGGGCGCAGAGGCCCGGGGCTACACCTTC
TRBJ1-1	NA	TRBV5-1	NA	CASSSTRGSTEAFF	TGCGCCAGCAGCTCCACCAGGGGATCCACTGAAGCTTTCTTT
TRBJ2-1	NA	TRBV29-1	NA	CSVEGTATNEQFF	TGCAGCGTTGAAGGGACAGCTACAAATGAGCAGTTCTTC
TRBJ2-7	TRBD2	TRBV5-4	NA	CASSYGLASYEQYF	TGTGCCAGCAGCTATGGACTAGCGTCCTACGAGCAGTACTTC
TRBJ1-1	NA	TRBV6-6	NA	CASGSPNTEAFF	TGTGCCAGCGGCTCGCCTAACACTGAAGCTTTCTTT
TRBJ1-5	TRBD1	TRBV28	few	CASSLTGGGNQPQHF	TGTGCCAGCAGTCTTACAGGGGGCGGCAATCAGCCCCAGCATTTT
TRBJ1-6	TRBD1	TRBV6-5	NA	CASSYDREGGSPLHF	TGTGCCAGCAGTTACGACAGGGAAGGAGGATCACCCCTCCACTTT
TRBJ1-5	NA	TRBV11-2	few	CASSLTQNQPQHF	TGTGCCAGCAGCTTAACCCAGAATCAGCCCCAGCATTTT
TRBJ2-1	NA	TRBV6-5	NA	CASSRGGWDYNEQFF	TGTGCCAGCAGCCGAGGAGGGTGGGACTACAATGAGCAGTTCTTC
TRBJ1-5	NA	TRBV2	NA	CASSGETGSNQPQHF	TGTGCCAGCAGTGGTGAGACAGGTAGCAATCAGCCCCAGCATTTT
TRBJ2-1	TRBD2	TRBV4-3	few	CASSLGLAGGNEQFF	TGCGCCAGCAGCCTGGGACTAGCGGGTGGCAATGAGCAGTTCTTC
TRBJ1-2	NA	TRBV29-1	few	CSVGDRNYGYTF	TGCAGCGTTGGTGACAGGAACTATGGCTACACCTTC
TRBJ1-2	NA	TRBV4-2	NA	CASSQPGVNYGYTF	TGTGCCAGCAGTCAGCCAGGGGTAAACTATGGCTACACCTTC
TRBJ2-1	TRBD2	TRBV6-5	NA	CASRLSGLYNEQFF	TGTGCCAGCCGGCTTAGCGGGCTTTACAATGAGCAGTTCTTC
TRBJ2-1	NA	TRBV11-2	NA	CASSAEGRPYNEQFF	TGTGCCAGCAGCGCGGAGGGCCGACCCTACAATGAGCAGTTCTTC
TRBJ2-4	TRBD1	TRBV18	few	CASSPTGGSLKNIQYF	TGTGCCAGCTCACCAACAGGGGGCTCCCTCAAAAACATTCAGTACTTC
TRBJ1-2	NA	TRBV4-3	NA	CASSQDLHSYGYTF	TGCGCCAGCAGCCAAGATCTGCACAGCTATGGCTACACCTTC
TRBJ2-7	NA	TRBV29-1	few	CSVHREQYF	TGCAGCGTTCACCGCGAGCAGTACTTC
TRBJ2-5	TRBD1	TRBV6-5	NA	CASRKGQGGETQYF	TGTGCCAGCAGGAAGGGACAGGGGGGAGAGACCCAGTACTTC
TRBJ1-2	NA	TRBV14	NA	CASSYRAVGGYTF	TGTGCCAGCAGCTATCGGGCAGTCGGCGGCTACACCTTC
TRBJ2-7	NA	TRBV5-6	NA	CASLQGLGEQYF	TGTGCCAGCCTACAGGGCCTCGGCGAGCAGTACTTC
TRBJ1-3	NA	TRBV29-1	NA	CSVEGDSGNTIYF	TGCAGCGTTGAAGGGGACTCTGGAAACACCATATATTTT
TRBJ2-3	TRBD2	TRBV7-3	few	CASSLSGGAGDTQYF	TGTGCCAGCAGCTTAAGCGGGGGGGCCGGAGATACGCAGTATTTT
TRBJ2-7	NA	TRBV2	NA	CASSVGNEQYF	TGTGCCAGCAGTGTGGGGAACGAGCAGTACTTC
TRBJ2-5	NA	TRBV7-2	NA	CASSPAQTQYF	TGTGCCAGCAGCCCGGCTCAGACCCAGTACTTC
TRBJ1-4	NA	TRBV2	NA	CASSEGGGAGEKLFF	TGTGCCAGCAGTGAAGGTGGAGGGGCAGGGGAAAAACTGTTTTTT
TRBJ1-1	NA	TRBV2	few	CASILRGLNTEAFF	TGTGCCAGCATTCTCCGGGGTTTGAACACTGAAGCTTTCTTT
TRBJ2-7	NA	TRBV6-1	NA	CASIGSGEQYF	TGTGCCAGCATCGGGAGTGGGGAGCAGTACTTC
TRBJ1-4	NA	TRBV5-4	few	CASSLRTRNNEKLFF	TGTGCCAGCAGCTTACGGACAAGGAATAATGAAAAACTGTTTTTT
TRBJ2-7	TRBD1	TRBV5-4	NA	CASSTNRGINEQYF	TGTGCCAGCAGCACAAACAGGGGAATCAACGAGCAGTACTTC
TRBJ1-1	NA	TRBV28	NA	CASIKPSNTEAFF	TGTGCCAGCATCAAACCTTCGAACACTGAAGCTTTCTTT